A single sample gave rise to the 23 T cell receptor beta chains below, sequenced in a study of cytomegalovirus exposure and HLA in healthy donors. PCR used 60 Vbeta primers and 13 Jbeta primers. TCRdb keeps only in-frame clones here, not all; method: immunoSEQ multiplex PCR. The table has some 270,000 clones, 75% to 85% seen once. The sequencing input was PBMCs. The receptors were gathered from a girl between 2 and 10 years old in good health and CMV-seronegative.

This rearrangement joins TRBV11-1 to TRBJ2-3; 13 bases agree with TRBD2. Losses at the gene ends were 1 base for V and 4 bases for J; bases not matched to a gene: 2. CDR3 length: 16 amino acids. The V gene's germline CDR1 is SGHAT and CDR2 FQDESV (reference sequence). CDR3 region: CASSLGTSGRADTQYF. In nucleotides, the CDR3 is TGTGCCAGCAGCTTAGGCACTAGCGGGAGGGCAGATACGCAGTATTTT. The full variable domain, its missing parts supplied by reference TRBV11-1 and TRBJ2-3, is EAEVAQSPRYKITEKSQAVAFWCDPISGHATLYWYRQILGQGPELLVQFQDESVVDDSQLPKDRFSAERLKGVDSTLKIQPAELGDSAMYLCASSLGTSGRADTQYFGPGTRLTVL.

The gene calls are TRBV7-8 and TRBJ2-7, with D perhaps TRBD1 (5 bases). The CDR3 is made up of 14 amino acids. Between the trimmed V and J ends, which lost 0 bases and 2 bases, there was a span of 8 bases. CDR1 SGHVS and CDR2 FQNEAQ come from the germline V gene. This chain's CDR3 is CASSLADITYEQYF. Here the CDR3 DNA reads TGTGCCAGCAGCTTAGCGGACATCACCTACGAGCAGTACTTC. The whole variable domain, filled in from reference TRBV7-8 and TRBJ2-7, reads GAGVSQSPRYKVAKRGQDVALRCDPISGHVSLFWYQQALGQGPEFLTYFQNEAQLDKSGLPSDRFFAERPEGSVSTLKIQRTQQEDSAVYLCASSLADITYEQYFGPGTRLTVT.

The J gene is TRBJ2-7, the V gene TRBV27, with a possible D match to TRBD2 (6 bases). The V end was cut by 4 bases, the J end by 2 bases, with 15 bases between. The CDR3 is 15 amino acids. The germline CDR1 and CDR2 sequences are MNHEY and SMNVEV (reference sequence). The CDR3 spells CASSSRGSGTYEQYF. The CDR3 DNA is TGTGCCAGCAGTTCCCGTGGTAGCGGTACCTACGAGCAGTACTTC.

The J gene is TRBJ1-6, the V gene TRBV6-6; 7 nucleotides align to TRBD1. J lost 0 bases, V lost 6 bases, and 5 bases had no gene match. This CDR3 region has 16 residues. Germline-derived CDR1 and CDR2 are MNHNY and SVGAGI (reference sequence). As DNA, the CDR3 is TGTGCCAGCAGCTGGGACAGCGGCTCCTATAATTCACCCCTCCACTTT. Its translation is CASSWDSGSYNSPLHF.

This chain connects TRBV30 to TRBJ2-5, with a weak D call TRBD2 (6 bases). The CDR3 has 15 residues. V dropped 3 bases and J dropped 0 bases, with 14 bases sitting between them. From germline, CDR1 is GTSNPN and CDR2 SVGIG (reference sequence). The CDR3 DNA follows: TGTGCCTGGAGCGCCGGGACTGAGTACCAAGAGACCCAGTACTTC. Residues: CAWSAGTEYQETQYF.

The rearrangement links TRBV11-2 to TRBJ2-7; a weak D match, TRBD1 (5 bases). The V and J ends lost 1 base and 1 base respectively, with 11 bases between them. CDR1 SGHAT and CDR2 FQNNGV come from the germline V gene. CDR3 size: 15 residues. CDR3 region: CASSLAAGISYEQYF. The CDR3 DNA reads TGTGCCAGCAGCTTAGCGGCAGGGATATCCTACGAGCAGTACTTC. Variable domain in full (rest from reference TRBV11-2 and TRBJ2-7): EAGVAQSPRYKIIEKRQSVAFWCNPISGHATLYWYQQILGQGPKLLIQFQNNGVVDDSQLPKDRFSAERLKGVDSTLKIQPAKLEDSAVYLCASSLAAGISYEQYFGPGTRLTVT.

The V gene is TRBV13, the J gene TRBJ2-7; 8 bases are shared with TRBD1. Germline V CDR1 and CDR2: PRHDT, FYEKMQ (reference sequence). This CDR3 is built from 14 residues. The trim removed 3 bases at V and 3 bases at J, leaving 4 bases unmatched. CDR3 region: CASSFRTGSYEQYF. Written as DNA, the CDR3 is TGTGCCAGCAGCTTCCGGACAGGGAGCTACGAGCAGTACTTC.

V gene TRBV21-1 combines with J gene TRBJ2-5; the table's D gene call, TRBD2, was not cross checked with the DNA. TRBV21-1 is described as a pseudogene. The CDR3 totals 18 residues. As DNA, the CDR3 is TGTGCCAGCCCAGGGACTAGCGGGAGGATTGGGGCACAAGAGACCCAGTACTTC. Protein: CASPGTSGRIGAQETQYF.

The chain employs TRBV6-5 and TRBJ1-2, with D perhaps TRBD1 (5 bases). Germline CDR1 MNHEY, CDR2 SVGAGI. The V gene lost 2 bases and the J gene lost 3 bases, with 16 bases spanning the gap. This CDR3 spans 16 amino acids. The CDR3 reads CASSYRTLTDYYGYTF. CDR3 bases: TGTGCCAGCAGTTACAGAACTCTGACAGACTACTATGGCTACACCTTC.

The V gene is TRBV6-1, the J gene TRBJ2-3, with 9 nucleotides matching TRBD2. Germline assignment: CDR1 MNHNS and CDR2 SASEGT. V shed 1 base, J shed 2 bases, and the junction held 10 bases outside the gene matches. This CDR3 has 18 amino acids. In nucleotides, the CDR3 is TGTGCCAGCAGTGAAGGGCGGGGGGGATTAGGTTTCACAGATACGCAGTATTTT. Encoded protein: CASSEGRGGLGFTDTQYF.

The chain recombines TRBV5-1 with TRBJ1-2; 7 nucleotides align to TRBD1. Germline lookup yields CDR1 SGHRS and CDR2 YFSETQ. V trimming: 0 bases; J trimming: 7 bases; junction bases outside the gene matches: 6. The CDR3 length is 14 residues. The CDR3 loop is CASSLEEGASGYTF. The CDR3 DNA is TGCGCCAGCAGCTTGGAGGAGGGGGCGAGTGGCTACACCTTC.

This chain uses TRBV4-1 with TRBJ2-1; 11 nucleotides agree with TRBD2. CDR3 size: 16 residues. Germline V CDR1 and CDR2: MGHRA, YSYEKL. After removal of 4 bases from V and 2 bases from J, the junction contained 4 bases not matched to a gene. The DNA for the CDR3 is TGCGCCAGCAGCCTGGGACTAGCGGAAACCTACAATGAGCAGTTCTTC. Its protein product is CASSLGLAETYNEQFF.

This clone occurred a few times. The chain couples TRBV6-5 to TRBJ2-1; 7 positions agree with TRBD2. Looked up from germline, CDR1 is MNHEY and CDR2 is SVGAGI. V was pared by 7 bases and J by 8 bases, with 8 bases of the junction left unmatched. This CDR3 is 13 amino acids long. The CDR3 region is CASNQWGRDEQFF. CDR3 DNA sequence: TGTGCCAGCAACCAATGGGGGAGGGATGAGCAGTTCTTC.

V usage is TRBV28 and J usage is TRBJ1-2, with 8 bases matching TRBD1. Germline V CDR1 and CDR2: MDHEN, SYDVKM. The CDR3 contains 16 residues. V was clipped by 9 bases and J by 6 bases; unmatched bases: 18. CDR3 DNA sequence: TGTGCCAGTCAAAAGCACGGGACAGGTGATACGGATGGCTACACCTTC. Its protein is CASQKHGTGDTDGYTF.

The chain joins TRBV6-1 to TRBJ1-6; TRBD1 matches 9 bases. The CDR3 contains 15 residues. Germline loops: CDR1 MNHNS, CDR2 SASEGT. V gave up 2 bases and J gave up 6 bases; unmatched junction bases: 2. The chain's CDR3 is CASSEPGQGNSPLHF. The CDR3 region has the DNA TGTGCCAGCAGTGAACCGGGACAGGGTAATTCACCCCTCCACTTT.

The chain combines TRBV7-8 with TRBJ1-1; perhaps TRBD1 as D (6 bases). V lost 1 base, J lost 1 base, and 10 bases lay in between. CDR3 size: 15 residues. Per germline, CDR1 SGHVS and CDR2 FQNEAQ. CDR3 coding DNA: TGTGCCAGCAGCTTAGGGGGGCCAGAGAACACTGAAGCTTTCTTT. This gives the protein CASSLGGPENTEAFF.

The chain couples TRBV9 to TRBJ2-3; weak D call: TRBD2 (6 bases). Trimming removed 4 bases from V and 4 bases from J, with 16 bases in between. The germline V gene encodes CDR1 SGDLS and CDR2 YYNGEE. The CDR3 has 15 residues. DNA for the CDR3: TGTGCCAGCAGCAGAGATGGAGGGGCCGCAGATACGCAGTATTTT. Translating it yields CASSRDGGAADTQYF.

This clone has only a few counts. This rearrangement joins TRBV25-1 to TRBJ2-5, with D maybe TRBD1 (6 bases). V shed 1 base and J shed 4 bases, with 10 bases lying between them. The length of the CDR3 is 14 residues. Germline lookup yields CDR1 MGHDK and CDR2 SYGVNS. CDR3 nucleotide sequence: TGTGCCAGCAGTGAATTAGAGGACAGAGAGACCCAGTACTTC. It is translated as CASSELEDRETQYF.

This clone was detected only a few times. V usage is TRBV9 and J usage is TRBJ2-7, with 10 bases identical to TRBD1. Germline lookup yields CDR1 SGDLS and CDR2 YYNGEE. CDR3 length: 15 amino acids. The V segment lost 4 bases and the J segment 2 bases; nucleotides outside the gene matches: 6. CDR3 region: CASSPRGQGAYEQYF. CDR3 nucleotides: TGTGCCAGCAGCCCCCGAGGACAGGGGGCCTACGAGCAGTACTTC.

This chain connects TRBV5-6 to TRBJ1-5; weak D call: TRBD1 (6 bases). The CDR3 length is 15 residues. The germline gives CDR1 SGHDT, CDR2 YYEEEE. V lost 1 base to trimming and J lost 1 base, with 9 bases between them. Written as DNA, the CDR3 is TGTGCCAGCAGCTTGAGAGGGGGAAGCAATCAGCCCCAGCATTTT. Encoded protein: CASSLRGGSNQPQHF.

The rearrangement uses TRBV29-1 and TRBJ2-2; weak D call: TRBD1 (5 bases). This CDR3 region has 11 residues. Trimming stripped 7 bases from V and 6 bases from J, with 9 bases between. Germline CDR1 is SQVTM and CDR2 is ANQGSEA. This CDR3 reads CSASGSGELFF. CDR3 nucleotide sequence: TGCAGCGCTTCAGGGTCCGGGGAGCTGTTTTTT.

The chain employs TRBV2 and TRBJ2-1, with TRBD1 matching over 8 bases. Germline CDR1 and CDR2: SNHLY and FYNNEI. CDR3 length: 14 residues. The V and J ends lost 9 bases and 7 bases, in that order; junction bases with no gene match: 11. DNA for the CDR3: TGTGCCAGGAGCAGGGGGACAGGTATGAATGAGCAGTTCTTC. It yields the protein CARSRGTGMNEQFF.

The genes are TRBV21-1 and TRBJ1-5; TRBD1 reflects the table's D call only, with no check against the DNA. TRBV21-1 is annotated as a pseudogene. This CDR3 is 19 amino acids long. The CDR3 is CASSSLTGAPSSPNQPQHF. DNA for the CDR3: TGTGCCAGCAGTTCCCTAACAGGGGCGCCTTCTTCACCCAATCAGCCCCAGCATTTT.